Included here is one T cell receptor (beta chain) sequence, with context. The antigen remains unidentified. The germline V gene has CDR1 ENHRY and CDR2 SYGVKD. This CDR3 has 14 residues. V dropped 10 bases and J dropped 1; count of bases not matched to a gene: 9. This sample was included in a study of vaccination effects on CD4 cells after COVID-19. Study-level points and caveats: Small numbers of convalescent patients limited the study. It also lacked early post-infection timepoints. Cross-reaction with common cold coronaviruses was seen in only 1 of 255 vaccine-induced clones from healthy vaccinees.

Antigen-specific CD4+ T cells were expanded (with viral peptide pools) by the ViraFEST assay ahead of sequencing. Researchers isolated CD4+ T cells once approximately eleven days of culture had elapsed. Participants each got two BNT162b2 or mRNA-1273 vaccine doses. This table comes from immunoSEQ multiplex PCR, and its TCRdb copy is limited to in-frame clones, with some not included. The sample comprises about 30,000 clones, roughly 81% of which are singletons, and about 14% rests with the top ten. The material sequenced was CD4+ T cells from PBMCs cultured with HCoV-229E spike peptides, taken after COVID-19 vaccination. The chain combines TRBV10-3 with TRBJ1-1; TRBD1 agrees at 7 bases. The clonotype was recovered from a human donor who received a COVID-19 vaccine. This CDR3 reads CATVTGTANTEAFF. DNA for the CDR3: TGTGCCACCGTAACCGGGACAGCGAACACTGAAGCTTTCTTT.